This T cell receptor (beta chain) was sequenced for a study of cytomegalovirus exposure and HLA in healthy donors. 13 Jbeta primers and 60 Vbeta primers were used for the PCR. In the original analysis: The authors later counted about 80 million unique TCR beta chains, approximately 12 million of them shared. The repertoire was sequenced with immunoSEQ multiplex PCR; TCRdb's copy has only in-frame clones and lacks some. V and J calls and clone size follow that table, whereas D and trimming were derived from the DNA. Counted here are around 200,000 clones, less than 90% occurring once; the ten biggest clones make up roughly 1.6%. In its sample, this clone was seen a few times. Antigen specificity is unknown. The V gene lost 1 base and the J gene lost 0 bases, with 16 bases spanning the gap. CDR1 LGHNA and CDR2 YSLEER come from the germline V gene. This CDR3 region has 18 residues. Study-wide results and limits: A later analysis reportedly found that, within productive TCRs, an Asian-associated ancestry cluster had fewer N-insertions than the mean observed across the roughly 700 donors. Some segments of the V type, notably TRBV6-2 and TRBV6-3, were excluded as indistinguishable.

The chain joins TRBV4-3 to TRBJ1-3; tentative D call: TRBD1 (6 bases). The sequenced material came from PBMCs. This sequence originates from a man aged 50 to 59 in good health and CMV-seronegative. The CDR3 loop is CASSQASLVDSSGNTIYF. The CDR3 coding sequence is TGCGCCAGCAGCCAAGCGTCCCTGGTGGACAGCTCTGGAAACACCATATATTTT.